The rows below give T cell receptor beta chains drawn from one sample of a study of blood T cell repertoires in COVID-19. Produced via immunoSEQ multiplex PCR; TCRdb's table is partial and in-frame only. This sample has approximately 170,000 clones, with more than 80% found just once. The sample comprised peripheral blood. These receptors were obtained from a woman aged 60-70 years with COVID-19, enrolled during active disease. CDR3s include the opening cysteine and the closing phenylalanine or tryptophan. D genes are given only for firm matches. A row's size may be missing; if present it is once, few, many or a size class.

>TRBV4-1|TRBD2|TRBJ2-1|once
CASSQGYAGGLDEQFF
TGCGCCAGCAGCCAAGGGTATGCGGGGGGGCTCGATGAGCAGTTCTTC
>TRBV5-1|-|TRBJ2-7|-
CASSLGDSLYEQYF
TGCGCCAGCAGCTTGGGAGACAGCCTCTACGAGCAGTACTTC
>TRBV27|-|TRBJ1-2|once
CASSLSRVFGYTF
TGTGCCAGCAGTTTATCCAGGGTTTTCGGCTACACCTTC
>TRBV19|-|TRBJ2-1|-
CASSIHPTNEQFF
TGTGCCAGTAGTATTCACCCTACCAATGAGCAGTTCTTC
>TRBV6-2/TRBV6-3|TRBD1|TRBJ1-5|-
CASSLQRQGAQPQHF
TGTGCCAGCAGCCTCCAAAGACAGGGGGCTCAGCCCCAGCATTTT
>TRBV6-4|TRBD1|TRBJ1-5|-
CASRPLRDREFYQPQHF
TGTGCCAGCAGGCCACTCCGGGACAGGGAATTTTATCAGCCCCAGCATTTT
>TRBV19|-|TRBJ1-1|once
CASSIDQGRGTEAFF
TGTGCCAGTAGTATAGATCAGGGCAGGGGTACTGAAGCTTTCTTT
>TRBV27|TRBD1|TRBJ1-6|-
CASRRDRTAGSPLHF
TGTGCCAGCAGGCGGGACAGGACAGCGGGATCACCCCTCCACTTT
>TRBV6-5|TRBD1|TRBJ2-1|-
CASSSPRGLYEQFF
TGTGCCAGCAGTTCTCCCAGGGGGCTATATGAGCAGTTCTTC
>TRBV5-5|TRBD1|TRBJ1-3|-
CASSLGWTGSGNTIYF
TGTGCCAGCAGCTTGGGTTGGACAGGGAGTGGAAACACCATATATTTT
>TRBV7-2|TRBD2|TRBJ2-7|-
CASSLGAGGQYEQYF
TGTGCCAGCAGCTTAGGGGCGGGGGGCCAGTACGAGCAGTACTTC